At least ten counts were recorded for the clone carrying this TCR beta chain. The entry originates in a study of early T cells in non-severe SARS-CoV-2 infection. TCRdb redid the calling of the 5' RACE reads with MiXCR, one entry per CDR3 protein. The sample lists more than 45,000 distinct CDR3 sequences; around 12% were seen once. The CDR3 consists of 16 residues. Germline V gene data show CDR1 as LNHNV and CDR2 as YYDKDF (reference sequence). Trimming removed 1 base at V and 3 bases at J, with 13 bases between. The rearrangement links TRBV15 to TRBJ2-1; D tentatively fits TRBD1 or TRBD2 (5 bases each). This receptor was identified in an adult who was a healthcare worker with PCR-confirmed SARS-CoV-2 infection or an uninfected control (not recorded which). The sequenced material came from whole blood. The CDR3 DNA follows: TGTGCCACCAGCAGAGTGGGGGTCGGTAGCTACAATGAGCAGTTCTTC. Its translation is CATSRVGVGSYNEQFF.